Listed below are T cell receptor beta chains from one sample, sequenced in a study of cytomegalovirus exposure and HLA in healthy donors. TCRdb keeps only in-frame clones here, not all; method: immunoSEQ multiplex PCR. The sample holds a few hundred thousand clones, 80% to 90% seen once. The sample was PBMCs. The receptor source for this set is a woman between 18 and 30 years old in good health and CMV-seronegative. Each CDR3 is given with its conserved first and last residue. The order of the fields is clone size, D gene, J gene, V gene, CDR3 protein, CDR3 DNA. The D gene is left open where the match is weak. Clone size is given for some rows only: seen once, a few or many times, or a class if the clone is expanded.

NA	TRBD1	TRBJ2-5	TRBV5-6	CASSLGTGTGETQYF	TGTGCCAGCAGCTTGGGGACAGGGACCGGAGAGACCCAGTACTTC
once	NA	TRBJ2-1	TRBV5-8	CASSLLGAMYNEQFF	TGTGCCAGCAGCTTGTTGGGGGCGATGTACAATGAGCAGTTCTTC
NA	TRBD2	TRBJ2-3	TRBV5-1	CASSEGLAPTDTQYF	TGCGCCAGCAGCGAGGGACTAGCGCCCACAGATACGCAGTATTTT
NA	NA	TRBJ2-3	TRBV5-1	CASSLYLSTDTQYF	TGCGCCAGCAGCTTATACTTGAGCACAGATACGCAGTATTTT
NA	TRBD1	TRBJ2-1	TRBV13	CASSAGTEGEQFF	TGTGCCAGCAGCGCTGGGACAGAGGGTGAGCAGTTCTTC
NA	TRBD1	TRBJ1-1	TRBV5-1	CASSSDRGNTEAFF	TGCGCCAGCAGCTCCGACAGGGGAAACACTGAAGCTTTCTTT
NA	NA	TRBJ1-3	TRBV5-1	CASSLDAGSGNTIYF	TGCGCCAGCAGCCTAGACGCGGGATCTGGAAACACCATATATTTT
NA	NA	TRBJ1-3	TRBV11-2	CASSSRTDGNTIYF	TGTGCCAGCAGCTCGCGGACTGATGGAAACACCATATATTTT
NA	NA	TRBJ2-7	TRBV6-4	CASSEAAGTYEQYF	TGTGCCAGCAGTGAGGCAGCGGGTACCTACGAGCAGTACTTC
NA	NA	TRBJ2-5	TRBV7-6	CASSLALPGTQYF	TGTGCCAGCAGCTTAGCCCTCCCAGGGACCCAGTACTTC
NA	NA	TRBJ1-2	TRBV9	CASSVGGEGYTF	TGTGCCAGCAGCGTAGGGGGGGAGGGCTACACCTTC
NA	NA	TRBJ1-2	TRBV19	CASSNPGRGYGYTF	TGTGCCAGTAGTAACCCCGGCAGGGGCTATGGCTACACCTTC
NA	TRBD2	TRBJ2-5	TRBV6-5	CASSYSTSGGAQTQYF	TGTGCCAGCAGTTACTCGACTAGCGGGGGGGCTCAGACCCAGTACTTC
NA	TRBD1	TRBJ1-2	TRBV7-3	CASSAGQGDGYTF	TGTGCCAGCAGCGCGGGACAGGGAGATGGCTACACCTTC
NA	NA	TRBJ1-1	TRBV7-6	CASSFLTEAFF	TGTGCCAGCAGCTTTCTCACTGAAGCTTTCTTT
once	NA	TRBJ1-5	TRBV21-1	CASSIRMEDSSNQPQHF	TGTGCCAGCAGCATCCGAATGGAAGACTCGAGCAATCAGCCCCAGCATTTT
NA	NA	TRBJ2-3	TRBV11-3	CASSSYRDRDTQYF	TGTGCCAGCAGCTCATACAGGGACCGGGATACGCAGTATTTT
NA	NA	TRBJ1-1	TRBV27	CASSRSRRRGVSEAFF	TGTGCCAGCAGTCGCTCCCGCCGACGGGGGGTATCTGAAGCTTTCTTT
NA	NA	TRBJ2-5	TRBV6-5	CASSYSGGRFEETQYF	TGTGCCAGTAGTTATTCAGGAGGAAGGTTCGAAGAGACCCAGTACTTC
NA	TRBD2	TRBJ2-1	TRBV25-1	CASSDSVPGLAYNEQFF	TGTGCCAGCAGTGACTCCGTTCCGGGACTAGCCTATAATGAGCAGTTCTTC
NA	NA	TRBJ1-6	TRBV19	CASSAGWVGSPLHF	TGTGCCAGTAGTGCAGGGTGGGTAGGTTCACCCCTCCACTTT
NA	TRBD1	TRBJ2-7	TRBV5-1	CASSSVTPRQGELYEQYF	TGCGCCAGCAGCTCTGTGACCCCGCGACAGGGGGAGCTCTACGAGCAGTACTTC
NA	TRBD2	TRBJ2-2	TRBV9	CASSLTSGGGTGELFF	TGTGCCAGCAGCTTAACTAGCGGGGGGGGAACCGGGGAGCTGTTTTTT
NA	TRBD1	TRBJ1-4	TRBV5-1	CASSSQGANEKLFF	TGCGCCAGCAGCTCACAGGGGGCGAATGAAAAACTGTTTTTT
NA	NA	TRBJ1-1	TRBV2	CASEMGRQDTEAFF	TGTGCCAGCGAGATGGGGCGTCAGGACACTGAAGCTTTCTTT
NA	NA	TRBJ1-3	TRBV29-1	CSADSHLSGNTIYF	TGCAGCGCTGATTCACATCTCTCTGGAAACACCATATATTTT
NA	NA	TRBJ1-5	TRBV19	CASSINPGRGVAFLRSNQPQHF	TGTGCCAGTAGTATTAATCCGGGGCGGGGGGTTGCCTTCCTGCGTAGCAATCAGCCCCAGCATTTT
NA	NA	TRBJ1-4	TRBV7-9	CASSWLNEKLFF	TGTGCCAGCAGCTGGCTGAATGAAAAACTGTTTTTT
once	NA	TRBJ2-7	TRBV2	CASSDVTLLYEQYF	TGTGCCAGCAGTGACGTGACTTTACTCTACGAGCAGTACTTC
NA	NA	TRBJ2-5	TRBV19	CASSIDQETQYF	TGTGCCAGTAGTATCGACCAAGAGACCCAGTACTTC
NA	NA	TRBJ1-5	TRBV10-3	CANGREGQPQHF	TGTGCCAACGGACGGGAGGGACAGCCCCAGCATTTT
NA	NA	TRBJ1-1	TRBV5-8	CASSADSRRSNTEAFF	TGTGCCAGCAGCGCCGACAGCCGGCGTTCGAACACTGAAGCTTTCTTT
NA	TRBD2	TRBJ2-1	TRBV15	CATSRQIAGGPSYNEQFF	TGTGCCACCAGCAGGCAAATAGCGGGGGGACCCTCCTACAATGAGCAGTTCTTC
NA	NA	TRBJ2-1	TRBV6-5	CASSGTYNEQFF	TGTGCCAGCAGTGGCACCTACAATGAGCAGTTCTTC
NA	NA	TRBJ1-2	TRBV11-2	CASSLDVWGGNYGYTF	TGTGCCAGCAGCTTAGATGTTTGGGGAGGGAACTATGGCTACACCTTC
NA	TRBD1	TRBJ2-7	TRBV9	CASSDAGTGRNEQYF	TGTGCCAGCAGCGACGCTGGGACAGGGAGGAACGAGCAGTACTTC
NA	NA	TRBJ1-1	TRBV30	CAWRVRIWEAFF	TGTGCCTGGCGGGTGCGGATTTGGGAAGCTTTCTTT
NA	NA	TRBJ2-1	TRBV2	CASSEFAAGGYNEQFF	TGTGCCAGCAGTGAATTTGCGGCCGGGGGTTACAATGAGCAGTTCTTC
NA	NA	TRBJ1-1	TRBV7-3	CASSRDRNTEAFF	TGTGCCAGCAGTAGAGACAGGAACACTGAAGCTTTCTTT
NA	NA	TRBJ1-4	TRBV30	CAWSVGAGNEKLFF	TGTGCCTGGAGTGTAGGAGCCGGGAATGAAAAACTGTTTTTT
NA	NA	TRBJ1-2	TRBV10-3	CAISESSGYSYGYTF	TGTGCCATCAGTGAGTCGTCAGGTTATAGCTATGGCTACACCTTC
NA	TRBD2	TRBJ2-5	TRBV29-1	CSVDGGGQETQYF	TGCAGCGTTGATGGCGGGGGCCAAGAGACCCAGTACTTC
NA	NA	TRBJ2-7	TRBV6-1	CAISDMWAYEQYF	TGTGCCATTTCGGACATGTGGGCCTACGAGCAGTACTTC
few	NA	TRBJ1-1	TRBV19	CASLDRMNTEAFF	TGTGCCAGTCTAGACAGGATGAACACTGAAGCTTTCTTT
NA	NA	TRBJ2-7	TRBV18	CASSQEVDLHEQYF	TGTGCCAGCTCACAGGAGGTGGACCTTCACGAGCAGTACTTC
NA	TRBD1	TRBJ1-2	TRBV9	CASSVAVQGAYGYTF	TGTGCCAGCAGCGTAGCCGTACAGGGGGCCTATGGCTACACCTTC
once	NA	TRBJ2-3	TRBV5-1	CASSLVVHADTQYF	TGCGCCAGCAGCTTGGTAGTTCATGCAGATACGCAGTATTTT
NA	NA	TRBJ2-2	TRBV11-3	CASSRTIFTGELFF	TGTGCCAGCAGCCGGACTATCTTCACCGGGGAGCTGTTTTTT
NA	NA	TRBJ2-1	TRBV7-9	CASSLGTLSSFF	TGTGCCAGCAGCTTGGGGACACTCTCCTCGTTCTTC
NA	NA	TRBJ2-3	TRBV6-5	CASSEWRTDTQYF	TGTGCCAGCAGTGAATGGAGGACAGATACGCAGTATTTT
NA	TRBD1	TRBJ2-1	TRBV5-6	CASSLGPTGLNEQFF	TGTGCCAGCAGCTTAGGTCCGACAGGGTTGAATGAGCAGTTCTTC
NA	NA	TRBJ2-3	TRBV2	CASRAGLVTDTQYF	TGTGCCAGCAGGGCGGGACTTGTCACAGATACGCAGTATTTT
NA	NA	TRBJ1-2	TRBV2	CASSYPDFYGYTF	TGTGCCAGCAGTTACCCCGACTTCTATGGCTACACCTTC
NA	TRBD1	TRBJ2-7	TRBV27	CASRGTGSSYEQYF	TGTGCCAGCAGAGGGACAGGGAGCTCCTACGAGCAGTACTTC
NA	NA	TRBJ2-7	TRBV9	CASSVGAGDYEQYF	TGTGCCAGCAGCGTAGGGGCAGGGGACTACGAGCAGTACTTC
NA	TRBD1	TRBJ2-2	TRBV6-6	CASRPGTGRDTGELFF	TGTGCCAGCAGGCCCGGGACAGGGCGGGACACCGGGGAGCTGTTTTTT
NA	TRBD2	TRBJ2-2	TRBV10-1	CASSQGLAGTGELFF	TGCGCCAGCAGTCAAGGACTAGCGGGTACCGGGGAGCTGTTTTTT
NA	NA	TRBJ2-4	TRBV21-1	CASRGLAKNIQYF	TGTGCCAGCAGGGGGCTAGCCAAAAACATTCAGTACTTC
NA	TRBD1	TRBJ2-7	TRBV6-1	CASRAGTGVFEQYF	TGTGCCAGCAGAGCCGGGACAGGGGTGTTCGAGCAGTACTTC
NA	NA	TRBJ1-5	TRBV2	CASRPGSQGGNQPQHF	TGTGCCAGCCGCCCTGGGTCACAGGGAGGCAATCAGCCCCAGCATTTT